The present entry profiles one T cell receptor beta chain with its context. What it binds is not known. V lost 0 bases, J lost 0 bases, and 6 bases lay in between. Germline assignment: CDR1 SGHRS and CDR2 YFSETQ. CDR3 length: 14 amino acids. The data originate from a study of cytomegalovirus exposure and HLA in healthy donors. Whole-study results and caveats: The authors listed some 160 TCR beta chains as cytomegalovirus-associated.

The PCR made use of 60 Vbeta and 13 Jbeta primers. Measured with immunoSEQ multiplex PCR; TCRdb has only the in-frame clones, and not every one. Of about 100,000 clones detected, less than 85% appear once; the ten largest clones hold about 5%. The material sequenced was PBMCs. The chain has TRBV5-1 and TRBJ1-1; D unresolved. This TCR was sampled from a woman between 18 and 30 years old in good health and CMV-seropositive. Here the CDR3 reads CASSLARLNTEAFF. The CDR3 coding sequence is TGCGCCAGCAGCTTGGCTAGGTTGAACACTGAAGCTTTCTTT. Filled out from reference TRBV5-1 and TRBJ1-1, the complete variable domain reads KAGVTQTPRYLIKTRGQQVTLSCSPISGHRSVSWYQQTPGQGLQFLFEYFSETQRNKGNFPGRFSGRQFSNSRSEMNVSTLELGDSALYLCASSLARLNTEAFFGQGTRLTVV.